The clone carrying this TCR beta chain has only a few counts. Its antigen is unidentified. The data belong to a study of response to subunit inactivated influenza vaccine. Study results and caveats: Few additional T cells are recruited per seasonal influenza vaccination, authors suggested.

Trimming removed 3 bases from V and 7 bases from J, with 20 bases in between. CDR3 length equals 15 residues. Germline V CDR1 and CDR2: SGHRS, YFSETQ. Each CDR3 protein gets one entry after TCRdb re-called the RT-PCR reads with MiXCR. This sample yields a few hundred thousand distinct CDR3 sequences, of which 14% are seen a single time; roughly 11% belongs to the top ten. The material was PBMCs from blood, obtained about 11 days after vaccination. J is TRBJ2-7 and V is TRBV5-1; D gene unclear. This receptor was taken from a man aged 50 or older who received an inactivated influenza vaccine. The CDR3 reads CASSSSAGPFGEQYF. CDR3 coding DNA: TGCGCCAGCAGCTCCTCTGCCGGACCCTTCGGGGAGCAGTACTTC.